The 27 T cell receptor beta chains in this list originate from one sample, sequenced in a study of cytotoxic CD8 clonotypes in ibrutinib-treated CLL. The table came from immunoSEQ multiplex PCR; TCRdb's copy has only in-frame clones and leaves some out. Altogether approximately 13,000 clones are present, roughly 70% being singletons, with the ten largest covering 5.4%. The sequences come from PBMCs, collected before ibrutinib treatment. Receptors were obtained from a human donor with chronic lymphocytic leukemia.

This clone was counted a few times. The chain recombines TRBV2 with TRBJ2-6; D remains unclear. V lost 10 bases to trimming and J lost 0 bases, with 7 bases between them. This CDR3 is 13 amino acids long. Germline CDR1 is SNHLY and CDR2 is FYNNEI. For the CDR3, the DNA is TGTGCCACAACAGTCTCTGGGGCCAACGTCCTGACTTTC. Amino acid sequence: CATTVSGANVLTF.

This rearrangement joins TRBV9 to TRBJ2-1, with 8 bases fitting TRBD1. J gave up 4 bases and V 0 bases, and 9 bases lay outside the gene matches. Germline values: CDR1 SGDLS, CDR2 YYNGEE. The CDR3 loop spans 17 amino acids. This CDR3 is CASSVAVGTGVYNEQFF. Written as DNA, the CDR3 is TGTGCCAGCAGCGTAGCAGTCGGGACAGGAGTTTACAATGAGCAGTTCTTC.

The CDR3 is CAISEELVGQKNIQYF. In DNA form, the CDR3 reads TGTGCCATCAGTGAGGAACTAGTGGGACAAAAGAACATTCAGTACTTC. The V and J genes are TRBV10-3 and TRBJ2-4; D is possibly TRBD1 (6 bases). CDR1 and CDR2 from the germline V gene are ENHRY and SYGVKD. The CDR3 runs 16 residues. Trimming removed 2 bases at V and 7 bases at J, with 18 bases between.

The J gene is TRBJ2-5, the V gene TRBV6-6; D ambiguous. The CDR3 has 12 residues. Trimming pared 0 bases from V and 5 bases from J, leaving 4 bases between. CDR1 and CDR2 (germline): MNHNY, SVGAGI (reference sequence). In DNA, the CDR3 is TGTGCCAGCAGTTACTCGAGGGAGACCCAGTACTTC. Translating gives CASSYSRETQYF.

The chain combines TRBV5-1 with TRBJ2-4; D gene uncertain. The V end lost 4 bases, the J end lost 7 bases, and 15 bases lay between the germline ends. The CDR3 is made up of 14 amino acids. From germline, CDR1 is SGHRS and CDR2 YFSETQ. Here the CDR3 DNA reads TGCGCCAGCAGCCCTGCCATACCCAGGAACATTCAGTACTTC. Translated: CASSPAIPRNIQYF.

This clone appeared a single time. This chain uses TRBV2 with TRBJ2-3; 8 bases are a match to TRBD2. This CDR3 region has 16 residues. The germline V gene has CDR1 SNHLY and CDR2 FYNNEI. V lost 5 bases to trimming and J lost 2 bases; unmatched junction nucleotides: 9. The CDR3 loop is CASSRPARGATDTQYF. In DNA, the CDR3 is TGTGCCAGCAGTCGACCCGCGCGGGGGGCCACAGATACGCAGTATTTT.

The chain carries TRBV19 and TRBJ1-5, with a weak D call TRBD1 (5 bases). The V end lost 5 bases, the J end lost 7 bases, and 12 bases lay between the germline ends. CDR3 length: 13 amino acids. Germline V lookup: CDR1 LNHDA, CDR2 SQIVND (reference sequence). CDR3 sequence (DNA): TGTGCCAGTAGTCCCGGGGGGGGGCAGCCCCAGCATTTT. Its protein product is CASSPGGGQPQHF.

V usage is TRBV7-9 and J usage is TRBJ2-3; 12 bases fit TRBD2. V lost 8 bases, J lost 3 bases, and 3 bases stayed unmatched. The CDR3 contains 14 residues. CDR1 and CDR2 from the germline V gene are SEHNR and FQNEAQ (reference sequence). The CDR3 is CASGTSGPTDTQYF. CDR3 bases: TGTGCCAGCGGGACTAGCGGGCCGACAGATACGCAGTATTTT.

CDR3 bases: TGTGCTAGTGGCCCAGAAGGGGGGATTCAGTACTTC. Residues: CASGPEGGIQYF. J is TRBJ2-4 and V is TRBV12-5; D is perhaps TRBD1 or TRBD2 (6 bases each). The germline V gene has CDR1 LGHNT and CDR2 FRNRAP. There are 12 residues in the CDR3. V was pared by 6 bases and J by 10 bases, with 13 bases between. The full variable domain, rest sourced from reference TRBV12-5 and TRBJ2-4, is DARVTQTPRHKVTEMGQEVTMRCQPILGHNTVFWYRQTMMQGLELLAYFRNRAPLDDSGMPKDRFSAEMPDATLATLKIQPSEPRDSAVYFCASGPEGGIQYFGAGTRLSVL.

This chain uses TRBV2 with TRBJ1-4, with TRBD1 matching 7 bases. This CDR3 is 14 amino acids long. Trimming at V came to 8 bases and at J to 2 bases, leaving 5 bases not matched to a gene. Germline CDR1 is SNHLY and CDR2 is FYNNEI. CDR3 coding DNA: TGTGCCAGCGTACCGGGACAGACTAATGAAAAACTGTTTTTT. Translating gives CASVPGQTNEKLFF.

The genes are TRBV19 and TRBJ1-2; D call uncertain. Per germline, CDR1 LNHDA and CDR2 SQIVND (reference sequence). Trimming left V 3 bases short and J 8 bases short, with 13 bases between. The length of the CDR3 is 13 residues. The CDR3 nucleotides are TGTGCCAGTAGTATCGGGGAGGCGCTCGGCTACACCTTC. Translating gives CASSIGEALGYTF.

The chain has TRBV27 and TRBJ1-1; D call uncertain. CDR1 and CDR2 (germline): MNHEY, SMNVEV (reference sequence). CDR3 size: 13 residues. V shed 8 bases and J shed 1 base, with 11 bases lying between them. The CDR3 protein is CASYLNSNTEAFF. CDR3 nucleotides: TGTGCCAGCTACTTAAATTCGAACACTGAAGCTTTCTTT.

This rearrangement joins TRBV27 to TRBJ2-7; possibly TRBD1 or TRBD2 for D (7 bases each). This CDR3 comprises 14 residues. Per germline, CDR1 MNHEY and CDR2 SMNVEV (reference sequence). V gave up 5 bases and J gave up 0 bases, with 11 bases separating them. The CDR3 DNA is TGTGCCAGCAGTCCAGGGGGGGGCTCCTACGAGCAGTACTTC. This encodes CASSPGGGSYEQYF.

Concerning this clone: The germline gene is not matched at one end of the junction; a read error may be the cause. The chain employs TRBV4-3 and TRBJ2-3; 16 bases agree with TRBD2. Looked up from germline, CDR1 is LGHNA and CDR2 is YSLEER. The CDR3 has 14 amino acids. The CDR3 here is CASSQDVGTSGRDF. The CDR3 region has the DNA TGCGCCAGCAGCCAAGATGTGGGGACTAGCGGGAGGGATTTT.

This clone has only a few counts. The rearrangement links TRBV9 to TRBJ2-7; perhaps TRBD2 as D (5 bases). Trimming pared 0 bases from V and 3 bases from J, leaving 13 bases between. The CDR3 runs to 15 residues. The germline CDR1 and CDR2 sequences are SGDLS and YYNGEE. The CDR3 coding sequence is TGTGCCAGCAGCGTAGGGGTAGCGCTGGGCTACGAGCAGTACTTC. Protein product: CASSVGVALGYEQYF.

This clone showed up just a few times. The genes are TRBV18 and TRBJ1-3; D ambiguous. The CDR3 covers 14 residues. The germline gives CDR1 KGHSH, CDR2 LQKENI. Trimming took 2 bases from V and 3 from J, leaving 8 bases between them. This CDR3 reads CASSPWRSGNTIYF. The CDR3 DNA reads TGTGCCAGCTCACCATGGAGGAGTGGAAACACCATATATTTT.

The J gene is TRBJ2-2, the V gene TRBV7-2; TRBD1 might be the D (6 bases). This CDR3 region has 15 residues. Germline assignment: CDR1 SGHTA and CDR2 FQGNSA. V lost 4 bases, J lost 6 bases, and 15 bases lay in between. CDR3 sequence reads: CASSSTGTNSGELFF. CDR3 sequence (DNA): TGTGCCAGCAGCTCCACCGGGACAAACTCCGGGGAGCTGTTTTTT.

The chain has TRBV29-1 and TRBJ1-5, with TRBD1 as a possible D gene (5 bases). CDR1 is SQVTM and CDR2 is ANQGSEA in the germline V gene. The CDR3 is made up of 12 amino acids. V was pared by 4 bases and J by 4 bases, with 8 bases between. CDR3 sequence (DNA): TGCAGCGTTGGGGGACCAAATCAGCCCCAGCATTTT. The encoded protein is CSVGGPNQPQHF.

This chain connects TRBV4-2 to TRBJ2-4; no firm D call. This CDR3 is 16 amino acids long. Trimming took off 4 bases at V and 0 bases at J, with 13 bases between the two ends. In germline, CDR1 is LGHNA, CDR2 YNFKEQ. The CDR3 spells CASSPPVRLAKNIQYF. The CDR3 coding sequence is TGTGCCAGCAGCCCCCCGGTCCGACTAGCCAAAAACATTCAGTACTTC.

The rearrangement links TRBV7-3 to TRBJ1-2, with D perhaps matching TRBD1 (6 bases). V lost 2 bases and J 6 bases, leaving 7 bases between the germline ends. Germline loops: CDR1 SGHTA, CDR2 FQGTGA. This CDR3 has 12 residues. The DNA for the CDR3 is TGTGCCAGCAGCTTAGCAGGGGATGGCTACACCTTC. This encodes CASSLAGDGYTF. Full variable domain (remainder filled in from reference TRBV7-3 and TRBJ1-2): GAGVSQTPSNKVTEKGKYVELRCDPISGHTALYWYRQSLGQGPEFLIYFQGTGAADDSGLPNDRFFAVRPEGSVSTLKIQRTERGDSAVYLCASSLAGDGYTFGSGTRLTVV.

The table lists this clone with a few counts. The chain is built from TRBV10-3 and TRBJ1-1; 7 nucleotides line up with TRBD1. Germline lookup yields CDR1 ENHRY and CDR2 SYGVKD. CDR3 length: 12 amino acids. V dropped 10 bases and J dropped 4; count of bases not matched to a gene: 6. The CDR3 coding sequence is TGTGCCACCCAGGGGGAGAGCACTGAAGCTTTCTTT. Its translation: CATQGESTEAFF.

This clone turned up a few times. The chain combines TRBV7-6 with TRBJ2-3; D possibly corresponds to TRBD2 (6 bases). Germline assignment: CDR1 SGHVS and CDR2 FNYEAQ. Trimming took 5 bases from V and 9 from J, leaving 12 bases between them. The CDR3 is 12 amino acids. The CDR3 DNA follows: TGTGCCAGCAGCCCCGCTGGGGGGACGCAGTATTTT. This translates into CASSPAGGTQYF.

This rearrangement joins TRBV9 to TRBJ2-1, with 7 nucleotides matching TRBD2. Germline lookup yields CDR1 SGDLS and CDR2 YYNGEE. CDR3 size: 17 residues. Trimming at V came to 4 bases and at J to 0 bases, leaving 10 bases not matched to a gene. CDR3 protein: CASSPSHGGNSYNEQFF. For the CDR3, the DNA is TGTGCCAGCAGCCCATCACACGGGGGGAACTCCTACAATGAGCAGTTCTTC.

The rearrangement joins TRBV4-2 to TRBJ1-4, with unresolved D. The V gene's germline CDR1 is LGHNA and CDR2 YNFKEQ. V dropped 7 bases and J dropped 3 bases, with 12 bases sitting between them. The CDR3 is 14 residues long. This chain's CDR3 is CASTPRAANEKLFF. CDR3 nucleotide sequence: TGTGCCAGCACCCCCCGGGCTGCTAATGAAAAACTGTTTTTT.

This clone came up once. The chain uses TRBV6-5 and TRBJ2-7, with D tentatively TRBD1 (6 bases). The CDR3 covers 15 residues. Germline CDR1 reads MNHEY; CDR2 reads SVGAGI. Trimming stripped 2 bases from V and 0 bases from J, with 11 bases between. This CDR3 is CASSYPSRGSYEQYF. The CDR3 nucleotides read TGTGCCAGCAGTTACCCAAGCAGGGGCTCCTACGAGCAGTACTTC.

The CDR3 nucleotides are TGTGCCAGTAGGCCGGACAGGACCATTCCTAACTATGGCTACACCTTC. Translating gives CASRPDRTIPNYGYTF. The V and J genes are TRBV19 and TRBJ1-2; TRBD1 agrees at 7 bases. Germline V CDR1 and CDR2: LNHDA, SQIVND (reference sequence). V lost 6 bases, J lost 0 bases, and 10 bases stayed unmatched. This CDR3 region has 16 residues.

In its sample, this clone was seen a few times. CDR3 amino acids: CASSPGGTNKLNEQFF. Written as DNA, the CDR3 is TGTGCCAGCAGCCCAGGGGGGACTAACAAACTCAATGAGCAGTTCTTC. The V gene is TRBV5-5, the J gene TRBJ2-1; D is tentatively TRBD1 or TRBD2 (7 bases each). The CDR3 sequence is 16 residues long. V lost 4 bases to trimming and J lost 6 bases, with 20 bases between them. Germline V gene sequence: CDR1 SGHKS, CDR2 YYEKEE (reference sequence).